This T cell receptor beta chain was found in a study of type 1 and type 2 diabetes patients. Looking at the study overall: Donors were type 1 diabetes, type 2 diabetes, or nondiabetic controls. Magnetic bead positive selection isolated CD4+ or CD8+ T cells from PBMCs.

The PCR template was genomic DNA. Multiplex PCR with 30 forward and 13 reverse primers amplified the TCR beta CDR3. Each CDR3 protein gets one entry after TCRdb re-called the multiplex PCR reads with MiXCR. Among 250,000 or so distinct CDR3 sequences, more than 40% were seen once, and the ten largest hold roughly 13%. Details on this clonotype: Its antigen is not identified.

The germline gives CDR1 MDHEN, CDR2 SYDVKM. The V gene lost 7 bases and the J gene lost 4 bases, with 11 bases spanning the gap. The CDR3 is made up of 13 amino acids. Study-wide findings and caveats: Age and gender were not matched between study groups, possibly biasing interpretation.

The sequence was collected from a young man with type 2 diabetes. Sequenced input: peripheral blood mononuclear cells (PBMCs). This chain joins TRBV28 and TRBJ1-5; no clear D. As DNA, the CDR3 is TGTGCCAGCATGGTCACTACAAATCAGCCCCAGCATTTT. Translation gives CASMVTTNQPQHF.